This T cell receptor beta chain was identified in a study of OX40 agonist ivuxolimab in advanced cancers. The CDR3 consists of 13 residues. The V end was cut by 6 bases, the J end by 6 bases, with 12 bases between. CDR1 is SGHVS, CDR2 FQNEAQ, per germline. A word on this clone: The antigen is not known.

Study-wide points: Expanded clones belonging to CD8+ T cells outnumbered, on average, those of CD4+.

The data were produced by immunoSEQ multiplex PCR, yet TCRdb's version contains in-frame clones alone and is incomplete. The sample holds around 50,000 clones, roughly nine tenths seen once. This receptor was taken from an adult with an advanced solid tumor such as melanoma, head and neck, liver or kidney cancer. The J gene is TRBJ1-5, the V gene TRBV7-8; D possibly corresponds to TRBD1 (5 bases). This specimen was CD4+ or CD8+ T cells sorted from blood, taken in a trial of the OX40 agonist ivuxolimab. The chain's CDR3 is CASSSVGGQPQHF. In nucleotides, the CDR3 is TGTGCCAGCAGTAGTGTGGGGGGTCAGCCCCAGCATTTT.